This T cell receptor beta chain was observed in a study of tissue T cells after allogeneic stem cell transplantation. On the study more broadly: Before transplant, recipient-origin PBMCs were collected in roughly five GVHD patients.

Concerning this clone: Its antigen is not known.

Measured with immunoSEQ multiplex PCR; TCRdb has only the in-frame clones, and not every one. In the table there are some 28,000 clones, over 75% of which are singletons. V lost 3 bases to trimming and J lost 1 base; unmatched junction nucleotides: 7. This CDR3 comprises 16 residues. Germline V gene data show CDR1 as MNHEY and CDR2 as SVGAGI. General study results and limits: Only a limited share of tissue TCRs appeared in blood or spleen. Across patients, clones rarely overlapped, yet motif clusters were shared tissue-specifically. This small cohort was clinically heterogeneous, and sampling depth was a limitation.

This clonotype was obtained from a woman between 18 and 55 years old who later had graft-versus-host disease after an allogeneic stem cell transplant. The V and J genes are TRBV6-5 and TRBJ2-5, with TRBD1 matching 8 bases. The source was blood, collected before transplantation. CDR3 nucleotide sequence: TGTGCCAGCAGTTATTCCCCAGGGACAGGCCAAGAGACCCAGTACTTC. Its translation: CASSYSPGTGQETQYF.